This TCR beta chain was sequenced during a study of response to subunit inactivated influenza vaccine. Per the germline V gene, CDR1 is SGHTA and CDR2 is FQGNSA. This CDR3 has 15 residues. V shed 8 bases, J shed 3 bases, and the junction held 9 bases outside the gene matches. As for this clonotype: Its matching antigen is unknown.

Via MiXCR, TCRdb re-called the RT-PCR reads, giving one row per CDR3 protein. The table lists about 780,000 distinct CDR3 sequences, less than 20% of them singletons. Overall study findings and caveats: Authors suggested that a seasonal influenza vaccination recruits few new T cells each time.

The rearrangement links TRBV7-2 to TRBJ2-3, with 9 positions matching TRBD2. The sample consisted of PBMCs from blood, taken 5 to 6 days after vaccination. The receptor was derived from a man aged 50 to 60 who received an inactivated influenza vaccine. CDR3 coding DNA: TGTGCCAGCGGGATGGCGGGGGGGTTGACAGATACGCAGTATTTT. It translates to CASGMAGGLTDTQYF.